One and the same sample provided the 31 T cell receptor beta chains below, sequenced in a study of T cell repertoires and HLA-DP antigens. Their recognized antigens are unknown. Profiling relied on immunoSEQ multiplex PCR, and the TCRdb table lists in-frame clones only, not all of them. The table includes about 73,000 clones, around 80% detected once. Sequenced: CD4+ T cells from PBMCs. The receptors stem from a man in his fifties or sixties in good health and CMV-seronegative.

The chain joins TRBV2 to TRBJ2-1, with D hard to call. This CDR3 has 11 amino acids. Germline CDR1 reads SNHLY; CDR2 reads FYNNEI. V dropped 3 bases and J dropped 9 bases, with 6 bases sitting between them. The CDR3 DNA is TGTGCCAGCAGTGATTTTCGTGAGCAGTTCTTC. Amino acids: CASSDFREQFF.

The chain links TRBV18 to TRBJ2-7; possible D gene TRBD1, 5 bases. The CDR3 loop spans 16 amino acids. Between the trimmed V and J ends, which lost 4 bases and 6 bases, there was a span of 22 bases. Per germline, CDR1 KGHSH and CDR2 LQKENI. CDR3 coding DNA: TGTGCCAGCTCACTTTCCCGCTCCGCCAGGGATGGCGAGCAGTACGTC. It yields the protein CASSLSRSARDGEQYV.

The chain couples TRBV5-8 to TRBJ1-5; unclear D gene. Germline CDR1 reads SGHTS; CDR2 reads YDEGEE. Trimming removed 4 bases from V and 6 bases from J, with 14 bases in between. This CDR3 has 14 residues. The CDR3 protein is CASSRRNPGQPQHF. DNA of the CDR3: TGTGCCAGCAGCCGGAGGAACCCCGGTCAGCCCCAGCATTTT.

The DNA for the CDR3 is TGTGCCAGCAGTATTCGGACAGGGTCCTACGAGCAGTACGTC. It yields the protein CASSIRTGSYEQYV. This chain uses TRBV6-1 with TRBJ2-7, with TRBD1 matching 8 bases. CDR1 and CDR2 (germline): MNHNS, SASEGT. V dropped 5 bases and J dropped 1; count of bases not matched to a gene: 4. This CDR3 is built from 14 residues.

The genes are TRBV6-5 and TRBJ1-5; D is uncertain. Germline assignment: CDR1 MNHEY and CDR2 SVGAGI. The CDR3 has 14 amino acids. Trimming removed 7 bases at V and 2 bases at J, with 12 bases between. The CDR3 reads CASMGIGRNQPQHF. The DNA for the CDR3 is TGTGCCAGCATGGGTATAGGGCGCAATCAGCCCCAGCATTTT.

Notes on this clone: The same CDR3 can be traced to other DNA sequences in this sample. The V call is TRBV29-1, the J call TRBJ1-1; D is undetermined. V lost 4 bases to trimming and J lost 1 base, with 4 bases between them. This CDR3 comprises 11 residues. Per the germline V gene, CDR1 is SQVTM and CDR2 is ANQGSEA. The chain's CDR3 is CSVGENTEAFF. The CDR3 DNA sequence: TGCAGCGTTGGAGAGAACACTGAAGCTTTCTTT.

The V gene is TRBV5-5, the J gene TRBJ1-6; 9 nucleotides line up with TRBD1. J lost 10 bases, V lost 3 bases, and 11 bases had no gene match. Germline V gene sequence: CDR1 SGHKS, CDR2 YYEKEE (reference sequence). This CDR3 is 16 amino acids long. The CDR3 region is CASSSQPGQGSSPLHF. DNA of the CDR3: TGTGCCAGCAGCTCCCAACCGGGACAGGGCTCCTCACCCCTCCACTTT. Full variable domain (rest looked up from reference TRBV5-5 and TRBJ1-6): DAGVTQSPTHLIKTRGQQVTLRCSPISGHKSVSWYQQVLGQGPQFIFQYYEKEERGRGNFPDRFSARQFPNYSSELNVNALLLGDSALYLCASSSQPGQGSSPLHFGNGTRLTVT.

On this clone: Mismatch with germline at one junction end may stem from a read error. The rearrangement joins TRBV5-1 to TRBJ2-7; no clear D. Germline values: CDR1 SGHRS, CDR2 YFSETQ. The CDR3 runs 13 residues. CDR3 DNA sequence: TGTGCCAGCAGCTTGGTCAGTACCTACGAGCAGTACTTC. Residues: CASSLVSTYEQYF.

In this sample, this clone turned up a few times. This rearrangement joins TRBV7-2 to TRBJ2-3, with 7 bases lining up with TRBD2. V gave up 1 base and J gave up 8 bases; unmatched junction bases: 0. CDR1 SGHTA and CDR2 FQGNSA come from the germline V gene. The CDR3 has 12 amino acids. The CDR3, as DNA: TGTGCCAGCAGCTTAGGGGAGGGTACGCAGTATTTT. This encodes CASSLGEGTQYF. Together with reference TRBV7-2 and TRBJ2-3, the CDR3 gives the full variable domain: GAGVSQSPSNKVTEKGKDVELRCDPISGHTALYWYRQSLGQGLEFLIYFQGNSAPDKSGLPSDRFSAERTGGSVSTLTIQRTQQEDSAVYLCASSLGEGTQYFGPGTRLTVL.

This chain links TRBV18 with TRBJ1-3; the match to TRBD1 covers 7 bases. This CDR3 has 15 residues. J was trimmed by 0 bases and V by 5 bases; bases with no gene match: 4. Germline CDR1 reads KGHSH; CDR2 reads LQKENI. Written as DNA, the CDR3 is TGTGCCAGCTCAGGGGACAGCCGCTCTGGAAACACCATATATTTT. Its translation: CASSGDSRSGNTIYF. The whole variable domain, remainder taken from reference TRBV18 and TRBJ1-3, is NAGVMQNPRHLVRRRGQEARLRCSPMKGHSHVYWYRQLPEEGLKFMVYLQKENIIDESGMPKERFSAEFPKEGPSILRIQQVVRGDSAAYFCASSGDSRSGNTIYFGEGSWLTVV.

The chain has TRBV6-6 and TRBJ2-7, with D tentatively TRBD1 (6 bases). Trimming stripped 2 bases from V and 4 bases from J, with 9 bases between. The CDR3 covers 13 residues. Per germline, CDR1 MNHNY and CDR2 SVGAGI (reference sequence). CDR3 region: CASSYNRDYEQYF. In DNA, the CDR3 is TGTGCCAGCAGTTACAACAGGGATTACGAGCAGTACTTC.

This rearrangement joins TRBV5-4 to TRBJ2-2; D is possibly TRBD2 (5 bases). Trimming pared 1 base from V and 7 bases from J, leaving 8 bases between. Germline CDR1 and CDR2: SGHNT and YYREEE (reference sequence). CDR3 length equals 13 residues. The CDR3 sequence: CASSLYEGGELFF. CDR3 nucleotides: TGTGCCAGCAGCTTGTACGAGGGCGGGGAGCTGTTTTTT.

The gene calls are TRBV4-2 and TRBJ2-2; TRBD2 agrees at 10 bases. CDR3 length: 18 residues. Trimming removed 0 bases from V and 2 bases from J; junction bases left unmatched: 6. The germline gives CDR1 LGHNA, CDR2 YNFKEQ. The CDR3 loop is CASSQDPAGGPNTGELFF. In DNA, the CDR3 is TGTGCCAGCAGCCAAGATCCAGCGGGAGGGCCTAACACCGGGGAGCTGTTTTTT.

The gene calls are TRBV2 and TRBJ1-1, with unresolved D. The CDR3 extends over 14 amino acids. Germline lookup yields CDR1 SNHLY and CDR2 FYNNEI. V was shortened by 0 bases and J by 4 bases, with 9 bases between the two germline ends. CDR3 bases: TGTGCCAGCAGTGAAGCGGCCCGGGTCACTGAAGCTTTCTTT. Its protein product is CASSEAARVTEAFF.

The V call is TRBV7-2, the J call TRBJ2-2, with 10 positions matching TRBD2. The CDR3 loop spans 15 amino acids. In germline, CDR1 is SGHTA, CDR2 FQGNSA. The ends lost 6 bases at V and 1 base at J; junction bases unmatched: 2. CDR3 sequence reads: CASSSSGGNTGELFF. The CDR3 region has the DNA TGTGCCAGCAGTTCTAGCGGGGGGAACACCGGGGAGCTGTTTTTT. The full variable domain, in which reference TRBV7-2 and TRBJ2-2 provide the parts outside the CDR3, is GAGVSQSPSNKVTEKGKDVELRCDPISGHTALYWYRQSLGQGLEFLIYFQGNSAPDKSGLPSDRFSAERTGGSVSTLTIQRTQQEDSAVYLCASSSSGGNTGELFFGEGSRLTVL.

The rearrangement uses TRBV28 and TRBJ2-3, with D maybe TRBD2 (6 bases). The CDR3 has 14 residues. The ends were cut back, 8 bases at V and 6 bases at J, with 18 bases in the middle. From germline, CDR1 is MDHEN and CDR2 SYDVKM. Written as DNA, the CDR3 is TGTGCCAGCGGACCGGGACTCTCATACGATACGCAGTATTTT. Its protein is CASGPGLSYDTQYF.

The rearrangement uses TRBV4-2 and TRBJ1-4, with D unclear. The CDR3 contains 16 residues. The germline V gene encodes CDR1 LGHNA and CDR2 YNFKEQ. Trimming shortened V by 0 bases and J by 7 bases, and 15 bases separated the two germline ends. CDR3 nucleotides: TGTGCCAGCAGCCAAGATCGGTTGATTCACACTGAAAAACTGTTTTTT. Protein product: CASSQDRLIHTEKLFF.

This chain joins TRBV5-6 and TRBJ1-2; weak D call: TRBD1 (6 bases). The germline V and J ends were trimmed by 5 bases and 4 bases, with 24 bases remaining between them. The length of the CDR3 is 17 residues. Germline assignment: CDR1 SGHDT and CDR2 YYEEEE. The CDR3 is CASRYGGPGGPGYGYTF. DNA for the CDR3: TGTGCCAGCAGATATGGAGGCCCTGGGGGGCCCGGCTATGGCTACACCTTC.

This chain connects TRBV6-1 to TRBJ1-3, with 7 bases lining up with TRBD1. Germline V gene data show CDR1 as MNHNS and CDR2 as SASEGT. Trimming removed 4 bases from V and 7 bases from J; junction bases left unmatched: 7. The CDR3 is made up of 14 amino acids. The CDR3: CASSGRSRGNTIYF. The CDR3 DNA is TGTGCCAGCAGTGGAAGAAGCAGGGGGAACACCATATATTTT.

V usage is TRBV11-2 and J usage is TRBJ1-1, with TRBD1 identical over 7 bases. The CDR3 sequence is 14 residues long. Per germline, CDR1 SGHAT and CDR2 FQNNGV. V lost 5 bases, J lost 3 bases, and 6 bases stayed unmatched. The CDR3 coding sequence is TGTGCCAGCAGCCATCGGACAGGAGACACTGAAGCTTTCTTT. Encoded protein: CASSHRTGDTEAFF.

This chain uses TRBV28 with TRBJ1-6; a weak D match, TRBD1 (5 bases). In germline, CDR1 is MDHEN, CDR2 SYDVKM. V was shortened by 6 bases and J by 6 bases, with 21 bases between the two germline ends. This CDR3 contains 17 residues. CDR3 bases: TGTGCCAGCAGCCGGACAAGTCAATCCCTCTTTAATTCACCCCTCCACTTT. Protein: CASSRTSQSLFNSPLHF.

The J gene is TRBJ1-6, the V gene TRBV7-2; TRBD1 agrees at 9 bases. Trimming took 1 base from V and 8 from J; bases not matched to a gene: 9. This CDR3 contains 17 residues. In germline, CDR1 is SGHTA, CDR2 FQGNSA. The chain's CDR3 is CASSLVGGTGIYSPLHF. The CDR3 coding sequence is TGTGCCAGCAGCTTAGTTGGTGGGACAGGGATTTATTCACCCCTCCACTTT.

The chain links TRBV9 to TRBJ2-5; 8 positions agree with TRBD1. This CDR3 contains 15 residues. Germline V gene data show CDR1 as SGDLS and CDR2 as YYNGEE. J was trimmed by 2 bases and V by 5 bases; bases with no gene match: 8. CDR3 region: CASSFETGGQETQYF. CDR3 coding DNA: TGTGCCAGCAGTTTTGAAACAGGGGGACAAGAGACCCAGTACTTC.

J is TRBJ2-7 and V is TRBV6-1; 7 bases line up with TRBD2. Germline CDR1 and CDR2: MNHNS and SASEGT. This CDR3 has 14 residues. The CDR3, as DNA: TGTGCGATGTCGGGGGGAGTCCCCCACTACGAGCAGTACTTC. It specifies CAMSGGVPHYEQYF.

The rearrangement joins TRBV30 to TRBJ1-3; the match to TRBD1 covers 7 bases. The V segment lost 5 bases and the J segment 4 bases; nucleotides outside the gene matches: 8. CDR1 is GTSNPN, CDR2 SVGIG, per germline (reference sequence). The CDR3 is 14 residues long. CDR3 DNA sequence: TGTGCCTGGCAAACAGGGGTTGAAGGAAACACCATATATTTT. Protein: CAWQTGVEGNTIYF.

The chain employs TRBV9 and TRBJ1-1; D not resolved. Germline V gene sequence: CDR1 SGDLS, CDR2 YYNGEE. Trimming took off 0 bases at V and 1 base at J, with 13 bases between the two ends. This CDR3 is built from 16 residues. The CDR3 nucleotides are TGTGCCAGCAGCGTAGACGAAGGTCAGCCGAACACTGAAGCTTTCTTT. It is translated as CASSVDEGQPNTEAFF.

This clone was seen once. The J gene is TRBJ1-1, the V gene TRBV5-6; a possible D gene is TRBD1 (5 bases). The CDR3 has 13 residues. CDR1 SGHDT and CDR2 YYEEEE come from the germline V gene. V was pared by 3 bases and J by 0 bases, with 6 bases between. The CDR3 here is CASSWGVNTEAFF. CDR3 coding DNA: TGTGCCAGCAGCTGGGGGGTGAACACTGAAGCTTTCTTT.

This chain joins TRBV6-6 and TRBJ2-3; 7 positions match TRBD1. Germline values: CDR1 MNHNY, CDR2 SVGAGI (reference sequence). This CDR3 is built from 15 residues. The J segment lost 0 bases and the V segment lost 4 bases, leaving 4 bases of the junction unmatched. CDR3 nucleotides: TGTGCCAGCAGTTGGGGACAGTTAAGCACAGATACGCAGTATTTT. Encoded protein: CASSWGQLSTDTQYF.

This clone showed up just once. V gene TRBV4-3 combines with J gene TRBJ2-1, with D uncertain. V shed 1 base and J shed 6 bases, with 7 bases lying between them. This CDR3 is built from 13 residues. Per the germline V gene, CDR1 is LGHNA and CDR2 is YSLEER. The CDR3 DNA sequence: TGCGCCAGCAGCCAAGCGCTTCGCAATGAGCAGTTCTTC. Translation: CASSQALRNEQFF.

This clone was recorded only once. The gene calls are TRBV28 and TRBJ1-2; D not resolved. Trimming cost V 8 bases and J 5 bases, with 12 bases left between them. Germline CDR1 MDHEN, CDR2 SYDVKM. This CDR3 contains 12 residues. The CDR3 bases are TGTGCCAGCGTCCGGGGTGGGTATGGCTACACCTTC. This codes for CASVRGGYGYTF.

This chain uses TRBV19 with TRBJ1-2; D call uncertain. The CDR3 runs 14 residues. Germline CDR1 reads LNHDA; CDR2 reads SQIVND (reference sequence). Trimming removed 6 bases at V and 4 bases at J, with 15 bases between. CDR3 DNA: TGTGCCAGTAGCGGTCATGAGGATATCTATGGCTACACCTTC. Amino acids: CASSGHEDIYGYTF.